This note documents a single T cell receptor beta chain sequence. The antigen is undetermined. The entry originates in a study of cytomegalovirus exposure and HLA in healthy donors. Study-wide findings and caveats: High specificity and sensitivity for cytomegalovirus status were reported for the classifier. A likely sequencing artifact accounted for one observed cluster of highly shared sequence variants. The analysis excluded some indistinguishable V segments, including TRBV6-2 and TRBV6-3. Available immune exposure information was restricted to CMV serostatus only.

This CDR3 comprises 12 residues. V gave up 0 bases and J gave up 6 bases, with 7 bases separating them. Germline V gene sequence: CDR1 SGHRS, CDR2 YFSETQ. Use of 60 Vbeta and 13 Jbeta primers characterized the PCR. Here immunoSEQ multiplex PCR was the method, and the copy in TCRdb shows in-frame clones only, minus some. The sample has some 160,000 clones; 79% are singletons. The V gene is TRBV5-1, the J gene TRBJ2-7; D call uncertain. The clonotype was recovered from a woman aged 40 to 50 in good health and CMV-seronegative. Sample: PBMCs. The CDR3: CASSLVGCEQYF. The CDR3 coding sequence is TGCGCCAGCAGCTTGGTCGGGTGCGAGCAGTACTTC.